The 9 T cell receptor beta chains in this list originate from one sample, sequenced in a study of CD8+CD57+ T cells in acquired aplastic anemia. TCR beta VDJ and CDR3 profiling used genomic DNA as template. Each CDR3 protein is one row after TCRdb ran MiXCR on the reads. This table has roughly 200,000 distinct CDR3 sequences, roughly 65% appearing once. An expansion of CD8+CD57+ cells by flow cytometry had been shown in patients chosen for sequencing. The sequencing input was sorted CD4+, CD8+, or CD8+CD57+ T cells (not recorded which) from PBMCs. These TCRs come from a human donor with aplastic anemia.

This clonotype was observed many times. The chain links TRBV4-1 to TRBJ2-3; 10 nucleotides align to TRBD2. The CDR3 spans 16 residues. Looked up from germline, CDR1 is MGHRA and CDR2 is YSYEKL. The V and J ends lost 4 bases and 2 bases, in that order; junction bases with no gene match: 6. The CDR3: CASSRTGLANTDTQYF. CDR3 coding DNA: TGCGCCAGCAGCCGAACGGGACTAGCGAACACAGATACGCAGTATTTT.

This clonotype has just a few counts. This chain connects TRBV7-8 to TRBJ2-1, with TRBD2 as a possible D gene (6 bases). CDR1 and CDR2 from the germline V gene are SGHVS and FQNEAQ. The CDR3 loop spans 13 amino acids. V was clipped by 3 bases and J by 8 bases, with 11 bases between them. The DNA of the CDR3 is TGTGCCAGCAGCTTGGGAGGACTCGATGAGCAGTTCTTC. Translated, it gives CASSLGGLDEQFF.

The CDR3 sequence: CASSLVSDTQYF. The CDR3 bases are TGTGCCAGCAGCTTAGTTTCTGATACGCAGTATTTT. The V and J genes are TRBV7-2 and TRBJ2-3, with unresolved D. V lost 1 base and J lost 6, with 5 bases in between. The length of the CDR3 is 12 residues. Germline CDR1 reads SGHTA; CDR2 reads FQGNSA.

This rearrangement joins TRBV12-3 or TRBV12-4 to TRBJ1-4; 12 bases map to TRBD1. The CDR3 contains 14 residues. Trimming removed 10 bases from V and 5 bases from J; junction bases left unmatched: 5. CDR3 protein: CATPGTGGNEKLFF. CDR3 DNA: TGTGCCACCCCCGGGACAGGGGGCAATGAAAAACTGTTTTTT.

Remarks on this clonotype: A junction end diverges from the germline sequence, so it may reflect a read error. The gene calls are TRBV9 and TRBJ2-6; 8 bases line up with TRBD2. There are 16 residues in the CDR3. From germline, CDR1 is SGDLS and CDR2 YYNGEE. The CDR3 loop is CASSVGGAAGANALTF. In nucleotides, the CDR3 is TGTGCCAGCAGCGTCGGGGGGGCAGCGGGGGCCAACGCCCTGACTTTC.

This chain uses TRBV2 with TRBJ2-5; tentatively, D is TRBD1 (6 bases). Germline loops: CDR1 SNHLY, CDR2 FYNNEI. This CDR3 is built from 16 residues. Trimming left V 4 bases short and J 4 bases short, with 19 bases between. The CDR3 nucleotides read TGTGCCAGCAGTGTGGGGGACACCCCGTCGGGAGAGACCCAGTACTTC. Translating gives CASSVGDTPSGETQYF.

The V call is TRBV7-2, the J call TRBJ2-7, with no clear D. Per germline, CDR1 SGHTA and CDR2 FQGNSA. The length of the CDR3 is 13 residues. The V gene lost 8 bases and the J gene lost 7 bases, with 18 bases spanning the gap. The CDR3 sequence: CASASRPSWEQYF. The CDR3, as DNA: TGTGCCAGCGCTTCACGGCCTTCGTGGGAGCAGTACTTC.

This clonotype was found a few times. The chain employs TRBV7-6 and TRBJ2-3, with 8 bases lining up with TRBD2. The V segment lost 4 bases and the J segment 4 bases; nucleotides outside the gene matches: 10. The germline V gene has CDR1 SGHVS and CDR2 FNYEAQ. This CDR3 is built from 16 residues. For the CDR3, the DNA is TGTGCCAGCAGCTCCCGGTTAGCGGGATTCCCAGATACGCAGTATTTT. Its translation is CASSSRLAGFPDTQYF.

The chain has TRBV19 and TRBJ2-7, with TRBD1 matching 8 bases. The V segment lost 9 bases and the J segment 6 bases; nucleotides outside the gene matches: 10. Germline CDR1 LNHDA, CDR2 SQIVND (reference sequence). The CDR3 extends over 13 amino acids. CDR3: CASAGQGRGEQYF. The CDR3 region has the DNA TGTGCCAGCGCCGGACAGGGTCGCGGCGAGCAGTACTTC.